One and the same sample provided the 3 T cell receptor beta chains below, sequenced in a study of glioma-infiltrating T cells after dendritic cell vaccination. Described time point: after dendritic cell vaccination, including at tumor progression/relapse. Libraries were prepared by immunoSEQ multiplex PCR; TCRdb keeps only in-frame clonotypes and omits some of them. The sample lists some 90,000 clones; about 81% were seen once. Sample: blood, taken after dendritic cell vaccination. The receptors shown here come from a human donor with glioblastoma.

V gene TRBV5-1 combines with J gene TRBJ1-2; no clear D. The CDR3 is 13 residues long. V was shortened by 4 bases and J by 7 bases, with 14 bases between the two germline ends. CDR1 is SGHRS, CDR2 YFSETQ, per germline. As DNA, the CDR3 is TGCGCCAGCAGCCCGGAGGGAGTGGCTGGCTACACCTTC. It encodes CASSPEGVAGYTF.

The rearrangement joins TRBV5-1 to TRBJ2-1; 11 bases fit TRBD2. V lost 0 bases and J lost 9; bases outside the gene matches: 5. The CDR3 runs to 15 residues. Germline loops: CDR1 SGHRS, CDR2 YFSETQ. The CDR3 sequence: CASSLDLAGGGEQFF. CDR3 bases: TGCGCCAGCAGCTTGGATCTAGCGGGAGGAGGTGAGCAGTTCTTC.

This clone was observed once. This chain joins TRBV5-6 and TRBJ1-2; 7 bases agree with TRBD1. The CDR3 runs to 19 residues. V shed 6 bases, J shed 4 bases, and the junction held 24 bases outside the gene matches. CDR1 and CDR2 from the germline V gene are SGHDT and YYEEEE. The chain's CDR3 is CASIPWRGQRYRPSYGYTF. The CDR3 DNA sequence: TGTGCCAGCATCCCTTGGAGGGGACAGAGATACCGACCTTCCTATGGCTACACCTTC.